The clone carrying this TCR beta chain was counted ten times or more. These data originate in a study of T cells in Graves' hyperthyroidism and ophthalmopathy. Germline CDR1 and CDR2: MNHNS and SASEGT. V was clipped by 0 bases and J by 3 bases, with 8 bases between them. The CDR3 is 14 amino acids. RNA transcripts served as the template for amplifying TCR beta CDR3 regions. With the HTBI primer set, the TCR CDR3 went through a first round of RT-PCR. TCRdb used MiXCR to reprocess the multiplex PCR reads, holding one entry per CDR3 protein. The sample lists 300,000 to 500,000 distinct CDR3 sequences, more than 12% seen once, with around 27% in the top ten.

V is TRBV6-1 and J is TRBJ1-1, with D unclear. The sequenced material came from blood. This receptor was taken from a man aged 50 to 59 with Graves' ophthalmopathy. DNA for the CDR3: TGTGCCAGCAGTGAAGCGCTTGGGTACACTGAAGCTTTCTTT. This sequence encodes CASSEALGYTEAFF.